These 10 T cell receptor beta chains came from one sample sequenced in a study of blood T cell repertoires in COVID-19. Sequencing used immunoSEQ multiplex PCR; TCRdb keeps in-frame clones, though not all of them. This sample has about 120,000 clones, with 88% found just once. Source material: peripheral blood. All receptors come from a middle-aged man with acute or convalescent COVID-19.

This clone has only one observation. This rearrangement joins TRBV25-1 to TRBJ1-4; D perhaps matches TRBD1 (5 bases). CDR3 length equals 16 residues. V was trimmed by 6 bases and J by 4 bases, leaving 18 bases between them. Germline values: CDR1 MGHDK, CDR2 SYGVNS. For the CDR3, the DNA is TGTGCCAGCAGCACGACCTTGGGGGGATATAATGAAAAACTGTTTTTT. It is translated as CASSTTLGGYNEKLFF.

The V and J genes are TRBV15 and TRBJ2-1; D perhaps matches TRBD1 (6 bases). From germline, CDR1 is LNHNV and CDR2 YYDKDF (reference sequence). The V end lost 7 bases, the J end lost 4 bases, and 17 bases lay between the germline ends. The CDR3 is 15 amino acids. The CDR3 bases are TGTGCCACCACGAACCGGGACACTGGATACAATGAGCAGTTCTTC. It is translated as CATTNRDTGYNEQFF.

This sequence joins TRBV4-1 and TRBJ2-6, with a tentative D call TRBD2 (6 bases). V shed 8 bases and J shed 4 bases, with 18 bases lying between them. Germline CDR1 is MGHRA and CDR2 is YSYEKL. The CDR3 covers 16 residues. The CDR3 DNA is TGCGCCAGCGCCCGGGGAGGAATTGTGGGGGCCAACGTCCTGACTTTC. Protein product: CASARGGIVGANVLTF.

This clone was counted a single time. The rearrangement joins TRBV12-3 or TRBV12-4 to TRBJ2-7; D is unresolved. The CDR3 runs 13 residues. Trimming stripped 2 bases from V and 6 bases from J, with 11 bases between. CDR3 DNA sequence: TGTGCCAGCAGTTTATATACAGAAGCCGAGCAGTACTTC. Its protein is CASSLYTEAEQYF.

The genes are TRBV10-2 and TRBJ2-1, with 9 bases matching TRBD2. There are 14 residues in the CDR3. In germline, CDR1 is WSHSY, CDR2 SAAADI. V shed 4 bases and J 4 bases; nucleotides not matched to a gene: 2. The CDR3 reads CASSGSGGYNEQFF. CDR3 coding DNA: TGCGCCAGCAGTGGCAGCGGGGGGTACAATGAGCAGTTCTTC.

The chain recombines TRBV11-3 with TRBJ1-1; 7 bases align to TRBD1. J lost 13 bases, V lost 3 bases, and 8 bases had no gene match. The CDR3 covers 12 residues. Per the germline V gene, CDR1 is SGHNT and CDR2 is YENEEA. The CDR3 sequence is CASSLTGTEDFF. In DNA form, the CDR3 reads TGTGCCAGCAGCTTGACCGGGACAGAGGATTTCTTT.

The chain links TRBV24-1 to TRBJ2-5, with 7 bases lining up with TRBD1. The J segment lost 5 bases and the V segment lost 3 bases, leaving 11 bases of the junction unmatched. Germline V gene data show CDR1 as KGHDR and CDR2 as SFDVKD. CDR3 length equals 16 residues. This CDR3 reads CATSDRQTGLGETQYF. CDR3 DNA: TGTGCCACCAGTGATCGCCAGACAGGGCTCGGGGAGACCCAGTACTTC.

This clone appeared once. The V and J genes are TRBV19 and TRBJ1-3; possibly TRBD1 for D (5 bases). This CDR3 is 19 amino acids long. V gave up 3 bases and J gave up 1 base, with 22 bases separating them. CDR1 and CDR2 from the germline V gene are LNHDA and SQIVND (reference sequence). CDR3 in amino acids: CASSMVRGRGETSGNTIYF. The CDR3 bases are TGTGCCAGTAGTATGGTCCGGGGGAGGGGAGAGACTTCTGGAAACACCATATATTTT.

The genes are TRBV6-6 and TRBJ1-2; 10 bases line up with TRBD1. V was pared by 5 bases and J by 3 bases, with 6 bases of the junction left unmatched. Germline V gene sequence: CDR1 MNHNY, CDR2 SVGAGI (reference sequence). This CDR3 spans 15 amino acids. Written as DNA, the CDR3 is TGTGCCAGCAGTCCCACGGGACAGGGGCACTATGGCTACACCTTC. Protein product: CASSPTGQGHYGYTF.

This clone was detected only once. The J gene is TRBJ2-1, the V gene TRBV27; 9 bases fit TRBD2. This CDR3 region has 14 residues. Germline CDR1 and CDR2: MNHEY and SMNVEV (reference sequence). Unmatched junction bases numbered 3, after V lost 7 bases and J lost 2 bases. Here the CDR3 reads CASTAGGPYNEQFF. As DNA, the CDR3 is TGTGCCAGCACAGCGGGAGGCCCCTACAATGAGCAGTTCTTC.